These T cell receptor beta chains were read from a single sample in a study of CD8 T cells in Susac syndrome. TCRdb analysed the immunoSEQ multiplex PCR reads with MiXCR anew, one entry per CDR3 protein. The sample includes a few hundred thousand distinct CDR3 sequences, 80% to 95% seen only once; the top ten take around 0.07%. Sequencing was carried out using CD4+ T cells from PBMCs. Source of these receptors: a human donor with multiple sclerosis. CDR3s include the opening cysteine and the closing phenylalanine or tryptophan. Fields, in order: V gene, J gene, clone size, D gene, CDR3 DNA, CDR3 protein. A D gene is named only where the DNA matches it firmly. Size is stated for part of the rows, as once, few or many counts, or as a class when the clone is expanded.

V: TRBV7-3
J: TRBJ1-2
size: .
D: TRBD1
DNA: TGTGCCAGCAGCTTAGGTCGGACAGGCTATGGCTACACCTTC
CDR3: CASSLGRTGYGYTF

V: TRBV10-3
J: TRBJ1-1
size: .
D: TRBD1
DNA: TGTGCCATCAGTGGGGCAGGGGGTGCGGTAACAACTGAAGCTTTCTTT
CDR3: CAISGAGGAVTTEAFF

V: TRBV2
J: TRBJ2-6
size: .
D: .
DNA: TGTGCCAGCAGTGAAATTGGAGGAATCTCTGGGGCCAACGTCCTGACTTTC
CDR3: CASSEIGGISGANVLTF

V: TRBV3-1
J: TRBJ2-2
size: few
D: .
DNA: TGTGCCAGCAGCCAAGATTGGGGGGAGCCTCCCGGGGAGCTGTTTTTT
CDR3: CASSQDWGEPPGELFF

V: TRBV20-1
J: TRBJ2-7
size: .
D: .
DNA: TGCAGTGCTAGACCCCCCCGGGTGATAAGCTCCTACGAGCAGTACTTC
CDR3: CSARPPRVISSYEQYF

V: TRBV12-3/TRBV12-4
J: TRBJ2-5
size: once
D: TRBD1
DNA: TGTGCCAGCAGGGGACAGATCATCGGAGAAGAGACCCAGTACTTC
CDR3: CASRGQIIGEETQYF

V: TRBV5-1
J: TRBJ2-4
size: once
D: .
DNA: TGCGCCAGCAGCTCGGAACCGGGAAATTTAGCCAAAAACATTCAGTACTTC
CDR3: CASSSEPGNLAKNIQYF

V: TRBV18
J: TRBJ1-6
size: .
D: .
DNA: TGTGCCAGCTCCTCGGAGCAAACTAATTCACCCCTCCACTTT
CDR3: CASSSEQTNSPLHF

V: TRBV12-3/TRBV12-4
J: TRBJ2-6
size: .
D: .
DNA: TGTGCCAGCAGTTTACGAACTGGGGCCAACGTCCTGACTTTC
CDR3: CASSLRTGANVLTF

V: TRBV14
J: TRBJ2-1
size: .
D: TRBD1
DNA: TGTGCCAGCACCCGCTGGGACAGGGATGAGCAGTTCTTC
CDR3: CASTRWDRDEQFF

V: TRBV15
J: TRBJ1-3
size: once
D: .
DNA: TGTGCCACCAGCAGAGGGTCCGCAGAGGGAAACACCATATATTTT
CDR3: CATSRGSAEGNTIYF

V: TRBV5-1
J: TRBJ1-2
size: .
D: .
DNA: TGCGCCAGCCGGCAGAAGACTAACTATGGCTACACCTTC
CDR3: CASRQKTNYGYTF

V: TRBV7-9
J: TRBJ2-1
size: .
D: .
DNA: TGTGCCAGCAGCTCGCCGGGGCCTAAAGATGAGCAGTTCTTC
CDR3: CASSSPGPKDEQFF

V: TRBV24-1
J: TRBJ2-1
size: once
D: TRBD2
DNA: TGTGCCACCAGTCGGGAGGGGGCCTACAATGAGCAGTTCTTC
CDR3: CATSREGAYNEQFF

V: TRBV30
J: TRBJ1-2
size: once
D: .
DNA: TGTGCCTGGACCTTAACGAATACCTATGGCTACACCTTC
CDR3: CAWTLTNTYGYTF

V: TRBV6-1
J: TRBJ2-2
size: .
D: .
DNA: TGTGCCAGCAGTGAACAAGGGGTTATGGCCACCGGGGAGCTGTTTTTT
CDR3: CASSEQGVMATGELFF

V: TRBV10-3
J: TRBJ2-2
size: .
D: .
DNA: TGTGCCATCAGAGCTCTTAGCGCGGGGACCGGGGAGCTGTTTTTT
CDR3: CAIRALSAGTGELFF

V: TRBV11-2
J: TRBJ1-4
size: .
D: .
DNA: TGTGCCAGCAGCTTAGGTTCCCCGCGCGGAAAACTGTTTTTT
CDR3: CASSLGSPRGKLFF

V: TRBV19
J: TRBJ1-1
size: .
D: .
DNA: TGTGCCTTGAAGAGCGGGTCTGAAGCTTTCTTT
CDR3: CALKSGSEAFF

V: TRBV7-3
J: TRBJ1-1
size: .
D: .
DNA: TGTGCCAGCAGCGAAACGGGGGGAAAGAACACTGAAGCTTTCTTT
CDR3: CASSETGGKNTEAFF

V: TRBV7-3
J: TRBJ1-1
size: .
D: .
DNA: TGTGCCAGCAGCTTAGGATGGGGGGCTGAAGCTTTCTTT
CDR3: CASSLGWGAEAFF

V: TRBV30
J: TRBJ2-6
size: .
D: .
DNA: TGTGCCTGGAGTGTACAAGGGGCTCCTGGGGCCAACGTCCTGACTTTC
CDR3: CAWSVQGAPGANVLTF

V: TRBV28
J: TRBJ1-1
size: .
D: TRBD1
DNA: TGTGCCAGCAGTAGACAGGGTCGGGTTACCGAAGCTTTCTTT
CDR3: CASSRQGRVTEAFF

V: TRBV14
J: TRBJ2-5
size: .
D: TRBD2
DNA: TGTGCCAGCAGCCCTGGACGGCGGGGGGAGACCCAGTACTTC
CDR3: CASSPGRRGETQYF

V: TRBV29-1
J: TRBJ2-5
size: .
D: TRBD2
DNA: TGCAGCGTTGGGAGGACTAGCAAAGAGACCCAGTACTTC
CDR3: CSVGRTSKETQYF

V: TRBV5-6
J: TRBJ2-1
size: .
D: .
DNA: TGTGCCAGCAGCCGGACGCCTAGGCCTTCCTACAATGAGCAGTTCTTC
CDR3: CASSRTPRPSYNEQFF

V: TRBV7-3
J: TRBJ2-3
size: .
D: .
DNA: TGTGCCAGCAGCTCGCAGGGGAGTTCCACAGATACGCAGTATTTT
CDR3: CASSSQGSSTDTQYF

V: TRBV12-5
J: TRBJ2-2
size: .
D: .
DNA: TGTGCTACCACCGGGACTAACACCGGGGAGCTGTTTTTT
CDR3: CATTGTNTGELFF

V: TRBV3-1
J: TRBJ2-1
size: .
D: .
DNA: TGTGCCAGCAGCCAAGGGGCAGGCTTGAATGAGCAGTTCTTC
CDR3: CASSQGAGLNEQFF

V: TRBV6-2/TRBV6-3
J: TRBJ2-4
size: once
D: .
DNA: TGTGCCAGCAGTCTAGCCCGGGCCGGCATTCAGTACTTC
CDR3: CASSLARAGIQYF

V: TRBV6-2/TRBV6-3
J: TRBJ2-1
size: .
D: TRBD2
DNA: TGTGCCACTCTGGGGGGGGTATGGTCCAATGAGCAGTTCTTC
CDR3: CATLGGVWSNEQFF

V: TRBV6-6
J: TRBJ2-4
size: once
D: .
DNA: TGTGCCAGCAGTTACTCGGAGCCGGGGGCCGACATTCAGTACTTC
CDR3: CASSYSEPGADIQYF

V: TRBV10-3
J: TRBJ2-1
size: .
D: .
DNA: TGTGCCATCAGTGAGGCGGGGGCCGACAATGAGCAGTTCTTC
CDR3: CAISEAGADNEQFF

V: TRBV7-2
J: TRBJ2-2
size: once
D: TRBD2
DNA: TGTGCCAGCAGCCCGAGGACTAGCGGGAGCACCGGGGAGCTGTTTTTT
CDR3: CASSPRTSGSTGELFF

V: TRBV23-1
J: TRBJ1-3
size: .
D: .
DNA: TGCGCCAGCAGTCAATCCGGGGGGACTGGAAACACCATATATTTT
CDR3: CASSQSGGTGNTIYF

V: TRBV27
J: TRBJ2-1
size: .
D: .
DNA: TGTGCCAGCAGTTTAGAGCACGGGGGGCAGTTCTTC
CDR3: CASSLEHGGQFF

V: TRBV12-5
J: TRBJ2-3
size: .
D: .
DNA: TGTGCTAGTGCCTGGACAGGGAGGGACACGCAGTATTTT
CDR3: CASAWTGRDTQYF

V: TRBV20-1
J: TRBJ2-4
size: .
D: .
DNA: TGCAGTGCTCCCAACCGGGGGGCCGGTGTCTACTTC
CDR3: CSAPNRGAGVYF

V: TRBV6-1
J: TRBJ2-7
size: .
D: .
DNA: TGTGCCAGCAGCGCCACCGGGACAACCGTCTACGAGCAGTACTTC
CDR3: CASSATGTTVYEQYF

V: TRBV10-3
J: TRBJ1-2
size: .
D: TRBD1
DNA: TGTGCCATCAGTGAGTCGGGACAGGGGACCGGCTACACCTTC
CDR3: CAISESGQGTGYTF

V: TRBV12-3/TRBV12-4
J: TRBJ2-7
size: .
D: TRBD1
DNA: TGTGCCAGCACCACCCAGGGACAGACTCCCTCCTACGAGCAGTACTTC
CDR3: CASTTQGQTPSYEQYF

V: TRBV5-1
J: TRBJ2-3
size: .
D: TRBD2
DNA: TGCGCCAGCAGCTTGGACGGCGGGGGGGCTCGGACAGATACGCAGTATTTT
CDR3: CASSLDGGGARTDTQYF

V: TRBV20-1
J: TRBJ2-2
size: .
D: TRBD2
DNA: TGCAGTGCCCGCACTAGCGCTATCGGGGAGCTGTTTTTT
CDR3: CSARTSAIGELFF

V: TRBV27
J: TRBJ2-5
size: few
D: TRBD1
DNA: TGTGCCAGCTCCCGGGACAGGGTTTACCAAGAGACCCAGTACTTC
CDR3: CASSRDRVYQETQYF

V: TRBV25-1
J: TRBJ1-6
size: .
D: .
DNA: TGTGCCAGCAGTGATCAACTGGACCTTATGTCACCCCTCCACTTT
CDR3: CASSDQLDLMSPLHF